This T cell receptor beta chain stems from a study of blood T cell repertoires in COVID-19. Turning to the study itself: Whether acute or convalescent, the COVID-19 samples came from the United States, Italy and Spain. From T cells, B-cell-depleted T cells, or PBMCs came the material, which was cDNA or gDNA.

The CDR3 is 15 amino acids. Germline V gene data show CDR1 as LGHDT and CDR2 as YNNKEL (reference sequence). The ends were cut back, 4 bases at V and 3 bases at J, with 14 bases in the middle. Produced via immunoSEQ multiplex PCR; TCRdb's table is partial and in-frame only. This table holds around 220,000 clones, just over 85% found once. The rearrangement joins TRBV3-1 (or the pseudogene TRBV3-2) to TRBJ2-3; D perhaps matches TRBD1 (5 bases). This TCR was sampled from a man aged 50-60 years with acute or convalescent COVID-19. The specimen was peripheral blood. CDR3 amino acids: CASSRQLPGTDTQYF. In nucleotides, the CDR3 is TGTGCCAGCAGCCGCCAGTTACCAGGGACAGATACGCAGTATTTT.